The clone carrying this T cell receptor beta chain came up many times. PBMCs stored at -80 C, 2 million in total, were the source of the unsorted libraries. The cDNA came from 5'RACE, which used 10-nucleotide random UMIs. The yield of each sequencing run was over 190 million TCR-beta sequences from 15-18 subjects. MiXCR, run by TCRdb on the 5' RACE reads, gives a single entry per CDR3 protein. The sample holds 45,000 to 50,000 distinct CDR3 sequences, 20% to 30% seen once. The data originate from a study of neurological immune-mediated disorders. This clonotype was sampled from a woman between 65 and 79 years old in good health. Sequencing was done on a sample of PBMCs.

The CDR3 loop reads CASSPTPGAVDEQFF. The DNA of the CDR3 is TGCGCCAGCAGCCCAACCCCAGGGGCGGTAGATGAGCAGTTCTTC. V and J are TRBV5-1 and TRBJ2-1; the D gene is possibly TRBD1 (6 bases). V lost 4 bases, J lost 8 bases, and 19 bases lay in between. CDR1 is SGHRS and CDR2 is YFSETQ in the germline V gene. This CDR3 region has 15 residues. The full variable domain, its missing parts supplied by reference TRBV5-1 and TRBJ2-1, is KAGVTQTPRYLIKTRGQQVTLSCSPISGHRSVSWYQQTPGQGLQFLFEYFSETQRNKGNFPGRFSGRQFSNSRSEMNVSTLELGDSALYLCASSPTPGAVDEQFFGPGTRLTVL.